These 15 T cell receptor beta chains originate from one sample sequenced in a study of T-cell reconstitution after alpha-beta-depleted transplantation in children. Unique molecular identifiers were built into the TCRbeta library. TCRdb re-analysed the PCR reads in MiXCR, keeping a single row per CDR3 protein. The sample holds around 500,000 distinct CDR3 sequences; around 23% are singletons and the top ten take around an eighth. Source: PBMCs, mostly from graft donor cells, taken 360 days after TCRalphabeta/CD19-depleted stem cell transplant. The receptors stem from a boy in the first two years of life who had a stem cell transplant for acute myeloid leukemia, so the T cells may come from the graft donor.

This clonotype was seen only a few times. The chain links TRBV7-6 to TRBJ2-5; D is unresolved. This CDR3 contains 13 residues. Germline loops: CDR1 SGHVS, CDR2 FNYEAQ. V was clipped by 5 bases and J by 5 bases, with 12 bases between them. The CDR3 nucleotides are TGTGCCAGCAGCCCCCCAGTACGGGAGACCCAGTACTTC. It specifies CASSPPVRETQYF.

This chain uses TRBV28 with TRBJ2-4, with 12 bases lining up with TRBD2. Germline trimming cut 3 bases from V and 5 bases from J; bases unmatched to any gene: 2. The germline V gene encodes CDR1 MDHEN and CDR2 SYDVKM. The CDR3 sequence is 15 residues long. This CDR3 reads CASSFLAGGQNIQYF. In nucleotides, the CDR3 is TGTGCCAGCAGTTTTCTAGCGGGGGGGCAAAACATTCAGTACTTC. Full variable domain (missing parts from reference TRBV28 and TRBJ2-4): DVKVTQSSRYLVKRTGEKVFLECVQDMDHENMFWYRQDPGLGLRLIYFSYDVKMKEKGDIPEGYSVSREKKERFSLILESASTNQTSMYLCASSFLAGGQNIQYFGAGTRLSVL.

This clonotype was counted many times. The chain recombines TRBV29-1 with TRBJ2-3; 8 positions match TRBD1. V gave up 0 bases and J gave up 5 bases; unmatched junction bases: 10. Germline V gene sequence: CDR1 SQVTM, CDR2 ANQGSEA. The CDR3 totals 16 residues. CDR3 region: CSVEEGYRGLGDTQYF. The CDR3 nucleotides are TGCAGCGTTGAAGAGGGGTACAGGGGGTTAGGAGATACGCAGTATTTT.

The chain links TRBV12-3 or TRBV12-4 to TRBJ1-4, with a weak D call TRBD1 (6 bases). CDR3 size: 15 residues. Trimming removed 5 bases from V and 7 bases from J, with 17 bases in between. The CDR3 region has the DNA TGTGCCAGCAGTGGATCCCGGGGGGCACGTGAAAAACTGTTTTTT. This encodes CASSGSRGAREKLFF.

The V and J genes are TRBV6-1 and TRBJ2-7, with D possibly being TRBD2 (6 bases). V shed 10 bases and J shed 5 bases, with 24 bases lying between them. The CDR3 spans 15 residues. Germline-derived CDR1 and CDR2 are MNHNS and SASEGT. CDR3 in DNA: TGTGCCACGCACCGCCGGGGAGGTGGCAACGACGAGCAGTACGTC. It is translated as CATHRRGGGNDEQYV.

This clonotype occurred a few times. The rearrangement uses TRBV20-1 and TRBJ1-5; TRBD1 is a possible D gene (5 bases). In germline, CDR1 is DFQATT, CDR2 SNEGSKA (reference sequence). This CDR3 is built from 14 residues. Trimming took off 8 bases at V and 7 bases at J, with 21 bases between the two ends. The DNA of the CDR3 is TGCAGTACGACCTTTGGGGGGTTTGGGCAGCCCCAGCATTTT. Protein sequence: CSTTFGGFGQPQHF.

In DNA form, the CDR3 reads TGTGCCAGCAGCTTAGTCCATACAAGGGGGACTGAAGCTTTCTTT. It translates to CASSLVHTRGTEAFF. The J gene is TRBJ1-1, the V gene TRBV7-2; TRBD1 might be the D (6 bases). The CDR3 runs to 15 residues. Trimming shortened V by 1 base and J by 5 bases, and 14 bases separated the two germline ends. Looked up from germline, CDR1 is SGHTA and CDR2 is FQGNSA. Combining the CDR3 with reference TRBV7-2 and TRBJ1-1 gives the whole variable domain GAGVSQSPSNKVTEKGKDVELRCDPISGHTALYWYRQSLGQGLEFLIYFQGNSAPDKSGLPSDRFSAERTGGSVSTLTIQRTQQEDSAVYLCASSLVHTRGTEAFFGQGTRLTVV.

This clonotype showed up many times. The gene calls are TRBV20-1 and TRBJ1-1; D is perhaps TRBD1 (6 bases). Trimming left V 0 bases short and J 4 bases short, with 15 bases between. The CDR3 is made up of 15 amino acids. From germline, CDR1 is DFQATT and CDR2 SNEGSKA (reference sequence). For the CDR3, the DNA is TGCAGTGCTAGAGAGAGGCCGGGGGCGATCACTGAAGCTTTCTTT. Translated: CSARERPGAITEAFF.

The CDR3 region is CSASRFSGGPVEQFF. CDR3 sequence (DNA): TGCAGTGCTAGCCGCTTTAGCGGGGGTCCAGTTGAGCAGTTCTTC. The V call is TRBV20-1, the J call TRBJ2-1; 9 nucleotides line up with TRBD2. The CDR3 contains 15 residues. CDR1 and CDR2 (germline): DFQATT, SNEGSKA (reference sequence). Germline trimming cut 3 bases from V and 9 bases from J; bases unmatched to any gene: 12.

The rearrangement uses TRBV12-1 and TRBJ2-1; the D call in the table, TRBD2, was not verified against the DNA. TRBV12-1 is listed as a pseudogene. CDR3 size: 16 residues. The CDR3 loop is CASSFRLAGIYNEQFF. DNA of the CDR3: TGTGCCAGCAGCTTCCGACTAGCGGGGATCTACAATGAGCAGTTCTTC.

This chain links TRBV9 with TRBJ1-1; maybe TRBD1 (5 bases). CDR1 and CDR2 from the germline V gene are SGDLS and YYNGEE. CDR3 length: 13 amino acids. The V end lost 7 bases, the J end lost 1 base, and 11 bases lay between the germline ends. The CDR3 sequence: CASGPGGNTEAFF. The DNA for the CDR3 is TGTGCCAGCGGACCCGGGGGGAACACTGAAGCTTTCTTT.

This clonotype was counted ten times or more. J is TRBJ2-2 and V is TRBV28, with 12 bases that match TRBD2. Germline loops: CDR1 MDHEN, CDR2 SYDVKM. The CDR3 totals 17 residues. The V gene end was trimmed by 3 bases and the J gene end by 4 bases; junction bases not matched to a gene: 6. CDR3 nucleotides: TGTGCCAGCAGTTTTAGTCTAGCGGGGGGGCCCACCGGGGAGCTGTTTTTT. It translates to CASSFSLAGGPTGELFF. The variable domain in full, with the rest retrieved from reference TRBV28 and TRBJ2-2, is DVKVTQSSRYLVKRTGEKVFLECVQDMDHENMFWYRQDPGLGLRLIYFSYDVKMKEKGDIPEGYSVSREKKERFSLILESASTNQTSMYLCASSFSLAGGPTGELFFGEGSRLTVL.

The chain is built from TRBV6-1 and TRBJ2-7, with 10 positions matching TRBD2. The V and J ends lost 7 bases and 2 bases, in that order; junction bases with no gene match: 11. There are 16 residues in the CDR3. Per the germline V gene, CDR1 is MNHNS and CDR2 is SASEGT. The CDR3 reads CASKKLAGALTYEQYF. The CDR3 DNA sequence: TGTGCCAGCAAAAAGCTAGCGGGGGCCTTAACCTACGAGCAGTACTTC.

The V call is TRBV29-1, the J call TRBJ2-2; 7 positions agree with TRBD2. CDR1 is SQVTM, CDR2 ANQGSEA, per germline. This CDR3 has 14 amino acids. The V segment lost 0 bases and the J segment 3 bases; nucleotides outside the gene matches: 1. CDR3 bases: TGCAGCGTTGAAGATAGCGGGTACACCGGGGAGCTGTTTTTT. Amino acid sequence: CSVEDSGYTGELFF.

This clonotype has at least ten counts. V gene TRBV20-1 combines with J gene TRBJ2-7, with 7 bases matching TRBD1. V was clipped by 5 bases and J by 1 base; unmatched bases: 11. This CDR3 is 15 amino acids long. Germline CDR1 is DFQATT and CDR2 is SNEGSKA (reference sequence). CDR3 residues: CSASSDKGASYEQYF. CDR3 in DNA: TGCAGTGCTTCCTCCGATAAGGGGGCATCCTACGAGCAGTACTTC.